One T cell receptor (beta chain) is described in this entry. In the original workflow: From reference gene primer amplification, estimates of nucleated cell counts were derived. Profiled with immunoSEQ multiplex PCR; TCRdb holds only in-frame clones, not every one. V and J calls and clone size are those listed in that table; D and trimming were worked out from the DNA. The table includes 200,000 or so clones, approximately 86% detected once. This specimen belongs to a study of blood T cell repertoires in COVID-19. Study-level information: In each case, the material was cDNA or gDNA derived from T cells, B-cell-depleted T cells, or PBMCs.

V lost 5 bases and J 8 bases, leaving 15 bases between the germline ends. There are 14 residues in the CDR3. From germline, CDR1 is MNHEY and CDR2 SVGAGI. Material for sequencing was peripheral blood. The chain has TRBV6-5 and TRBJ1-4; tentative D call: TRBD1 (5 bases). This receptor was obtained from a man between 60 and 70 years old with acute or convalescent COVID-19. CDR3 sequence reads: CASSPKPGSEKLFF. The CDR3 bases are TGTGCCAGCAGTCCGAAACCAGGGTCGGAAAAACTGTTTTTT.